This T cell receptor (beta chain) came from a study of response to subunit inactivated influenza vaccine (dated by TCRdb to the late 2010s). Notes on the research overall: The study used deep quantitative T cell receptor repertoire profiling to track responses to a trivalent subunit inactivated influenza vaccine.

A note on this clonotype: It has no known antigen specificity. There are no base qualities to consult, and no much larger clone falls within one base.

What the research found in general, with its limitations: According to the authors, only a limited number of new T cells may be recruited by each seasonal influenza vaccination.

The CDR3 spans 13 residues, from the cysteine through the phenylalanine. Only the CDR3 portion is preserved as DNA: 39 bases, with reading frame beginning at the first base. CDR1 and CDR2, looked up from the germline V gene, are SGHTA and FQGTGA. The trim is 4 bases for V and 13 bases for J, with a gap of 17 bases between the germline ends. The library was built by means of RT-PCR. Sequencing relied on an Illumina HiSeq 2500. TCRdb cleaned the public reads at Q25 with fastp, built clones with MiXCR and kept in-frame beta chains. Entries that share a CDR3 protein sequence are merged under the most common genes and DNA. The sample table contains 600,000 to 700,000 distinct CDR3 sequences; only one count was recorded for 14% of them. The top ten clonotypes cover approximately 7.6% of the sample.

This TCR was recovered from a man aged 45-65 years who received an inactivated influenza vaccine. Donor details come from another sample of the same person, matched by shared clones. This sample comprised PBMCs from blood, obtained roughly 2 weeks before vaccination. Recombination joined TRBV7-3 with TRBJ2-1; confidence is insufficient to name the D gene. DNA sequence: TGTGCCAGCAGCTCCTCCCCAGACACTTCTCAGTTCTTC. Translated, it reads CASSSSPDTSQFF. When the CDR3 is completed using the reference TRBV7-3 and TRBJ2-1 genes on either side, the full variable domain is GAGVSQTPSNKVTEKGKYVELRCDPISGHTALYWYRQSLGQGPEFLIYFQGTGAADDSGLPNDRFFAVRPEGSVSTLKIQRTERGDSAVYLCASSSSPDTSQFFGPGTRLTVL.